One and the same sample provided the 28 T cell receptor beta chains below, sequenced in a study of radiation and T cells in renal cell carcinoma. Profiling relied on immunoSEQ multiplex PCR, and the TCRdb table lists in-frame clones only, not all of them. Among 40,000 to 60,000 clones listed, 65% to 90% were seen once. The time point was: baseline pretreatment blood. Treatment denoted: 15 Gy SBRT to primary tumor, nephrectomy 4 weeks later. Sequencing was performed on blood, taken from a patient whose treatment included radiotherapy and nephrectomy. These receptors all come from a woman in her seventies with renal cell carcinoma.

V is TRBV5-1 and J is TRBJ1-2, with 8 positions matching TRBD1. In germline, CDR1 is SGHRS, CDR2 YFSETQ. This CDR3 is 15 amino acids long. V was clipped by 0 bases and J by 4 bases; unmatched bases: 5. CDR3 in amino acids: CASSLETGVPYGYTF. CDR3 DNA: TGCGCCAGCAGCTTGGAGACAGGGGTCCCCTATGGCTACACCTTC.

The chain employs TRBV7-2 and TRBJ2-6; 9 nucleotides agree with TRBD1. CDR3 size: 16 residues. Germline trimming cut 5 bases from V and 3 bases from J; bases unmatched to any gene: 5. Germline CDR1 reads SGHTA; CDR2 reads FQGNSA. CDR3 in amino acids: CASSARTGDGANVLTF. The DNA for the CDR3 is TGTGCCAGCAGCGCACGGACAGGGGATGGGGCCAACGTCCTGACTTTC.

The CDR3 DNA sequence: TGCGCCAGCAGTTCCGGGACTAGAGAGACCCAGTACTTC. Its protein is CASSSGTRETQYF. The V gene is TRBV5-1, the J gene TRBJ2-5, with 8 positions matching TRBD2. This CDR3 is built from 13 residues. Germline assignment: CDR1 SGHRS and CDR2 YFSETQ. V gave up 5 bases and J gave up 4 bases; unmatched junction bases: 4.

V usage is TRBV4-1 and J usage is TRBJ2-7, with D maybe TRBD2 (5 bases). Germline V gene lookup returns CDR1 MGHRA and CDR2 YSYEKL. The CDR3 consists of 14 residues. V dropped 3 bases and J dropped 3 bases, with 12 bases sitting between them. CDR3 region: CASSHGETFYEQYF. DNA of the CDR3: TGCGCCAGCAGCCACGGGGAGACCTTCTACGAGCAGTACTTC.

The chain recombines TRBV6-1 with TRBJ2-1; TRBD2 matches 7 bases. CDR1 is MNHNS, CDR2 SASEGT, per germline. With V trimmed by 2 bases and J by 8 bases, 6 bases remained unmatched. This CDR3 is built from 14 residues. In DNA form, the CDR3 reads TGTGCCAGCAGTGAATATGGGGGGGAGGATGAGCAGTTCTTC. It yields the protein CASSEYGGEDEQFF.

This clone was observed a handful of times. V is TRBV5-1 and J is TRBJ1-1, with unresolved D. CDR1 is SGHRS, CDR2 YFSETQ, per germline. The V and J ends lost 0 bases and 5 bases respectively, with 17 bases between them. The CDR3 covers 16 residues. CDR3 residues: CASSLEQATTTTEAFF. For the CDR3, the DNA is TGCGCCAGCAGCTTGGAGCAGGCAACTACGACGACTGAAGCTTTCTTT. The full variable domain, completed using reference TRBV5-1 and TRBJ1-1, is KAGVTQTPRYLIKTRGQQVTLSCSPISGHRSVSWYQQTPGQGLQFLFEYFSETQRNKGNFPGRFSGRQFSNSRSEMNVSTLELGDSALYLCASSLEQATTTTEAFFGQGTRLTVV.

The rearrangement links TRBV5-1 to TRBJ2-1; D is perhaps TRBD1 or TRBD2 (5 bases each). The CDR3 length is 17 residues. CDR1 is SGHRS and CDR2 is YFSETQ in the germline V gene. Trimming took off 4 bases at V and 4 bases at J, with 21 bases between the two ends. The DNA of the CDR3 is TGCGCCAGCAGCGCACGGGACCGAAATTCCGCTTACAATGAGCAGTTCTTC. Its translation: CASSARDRNSAYNEQFF.

The chain links TRBV6-1 to TRBJ1-3, with unresolved D. Germline V gene sequence: CDR1 MNHNS, CDR2 SASEGT. The CDR3 consists of 12 residues. The V and J ends lost 6 bases and 0 bases respectively, with 3 bases between them. Here the CDR3 reads CASSPSGNTIYF. The DNA of the CDR3 is TGTGCCAGCAGCCCCTCTGGAAACACCATATATTTT.

The chain recombines TRBV28 with TRBJ2-1, with TRBD2 matching 10 bases. The CDR3 covers 16 residues. Per the germline V gene, CDR1 is MDHEN and CDR2 is SYDVKM. V lost 5 bases to trimming and J lost 3 bases; unmatched junction nucleotides: 7. The CDR3 sequence is CASSRTSGVNYNEQFF. DNA of the CDR3: TGTGCCAGCAGTAGAACTAGCGGGGTTAACTACAATGAGCAGTTCTTC.

This rearrangement joins TRBV11-1 to TRBJ2-5; D may be TRBD1 (6 bases). V was cut by 4 bases and J by 1 base, with 10 bases left in between. There are 14 residues in the CDR3. Looked up from germline, CDR1 is SGHAT and CDR2 is FQDESV (reference sequence). The CDR3 DNA follows: TGTGCCAGCAGCTCACTGACAGGCCAAGAGACCCAGTACTTC. Protein: CASSSLTGQETQYF.

The chain employs TRBV19 and TRBJ2-5; 10 nucleotides agree with TRBD1. V shed 5 bases and J 3 bases; nucleotides not matched to a gene: 6. Germline V gene data show CDR1 as LNHDA and CDR2 as SQIVND (reference sequence). The CDR3 totals 15 residues. The CDR3 bases are TGTGCCAGTAGTTACGCCGGGACAGGGGAAGAGACCCAGTACTTC. Protein product: CASSYAGTGEETQYF.

The chain uses TRBV19 and TRBJ2-7, with D possibly matching TRBD2 (6 bases). The CDR3 loop spans 14 amino acids. V shed 3 bases and J shed 5 bases, with 14 bases lying between them. Germline V gene lookup returns CDR1 LNHDA and CDR2 SQIVND (reference sequence). The CDR3 reads CASSISREVNEQYF. Here the CDR3 DNA reads TGTGCCAGTAGTATTAGCAGGGAGGTCAACGAGCAGTACTTC.

A single count supports this clone. The gene calls are TRBV5-5 and TRBJ2-7, with D unresolved. V lost 9 bases, J lost 4 bases, and 23 bases lay in between. There are 15 residues in the CDR3. The germline CDR1 and CDR2 sequences are SGHKS and YYEKEE (reference sequence). CDR3: CATTEHSGVGYEQYF. The CDR3 DNA follows: TGTGCCACCACCGAACATTCAGGCGTAGGGTACGAGCAGTACTTC.

A word on this clone: This sample includes further DNA sequences coding for the same CDR3. The chain employs TRBV5-4 and TRBJ2-2; tentatively, D is TRBD1 (6 bases). Trimming took off 2 bases at V and 4 bases at J, with 15 bases between the two ends. CDR1 and CDR2 (germline): SGHNT, YYREEE (reference sequence). This CDR3 is 16 amino acids long. The CDR3 region is CASSLYRQAVTGELFF. CDR3 coding DNA: TGTGCCAGCAGCTTATATCGACAGGCTGTCACCGGGGAGCTGTTTTTT.

This clone has a handful of counts. The rearrangement joins TRBV6-1 to TRBJ1-3; TRBD1 might be the D (5 bases). The V gene's germline CDR1 is MNHNS and CDR2 SASEGT. The length of the CDR3 is 12 residues. Trimming pared 2 bases from V and 9 bases from J, leaving 8 bases between. CDR3 in amino acids: CASSELGGTIYF. The CDR3 nucleotides are TGTGCCAGCAGTGAACTGGGGGGCACCATATATTTT.

This chain links TRBV29-1 with TRBJ2-7; TRBD2 is a possible D gene (5 bases). V was cut by 4 bases and J by 5 bases, with 15 bases left in between. Germline CDR1 is SQVTM and CDR2 is ANQGSEA. There are 13 residues in the CDR3. The CDR3 loop is CSVGSGPKDEQYF. As DNA, the CDR3 is TGCAGCGTTGGGAGCGGTCCCAAGGACGAGCAGTACTTC.

This clone was seen only once. The chain combines TRBV19 with TRBJ2-2; D remains ambiguous. CDR3 length: 14 amino acids. Trimming shortened V by 5 bases and J by 4 bases, and 11 bases separated the two germline ends. Looked up from germline, CDR1 is LNHDA and CDR2 is SQIVND (reference sequence). The CDR3 reads CASSRLSPTGELFF. In DNA, the CDR3 is TGTGCCAGTAGTCGACTCTCGCCCACCGGGGAGCTGTTTTTT.

The gene calls are TRBV2 and TRBJ2-3, with D perhaps matching TRBD1 (5 bases). In germline, CDR1 is SNHLY, CDR2 FYNNEI. This CDR3 spans 14 amino acids. V was clipped by 11 bases and J by 0 bases, with 15 bases between them. The CDR3 loop is CAFARTQSTDTQYF. The CDR3 nucleotides read TGTGCCTTCGCAAGGACACAAAGCACAGATACGCAGTATTTT.

The V and J genes are TRBV29-1 and TRBJ1-1; TRBD1 matches 7 bases. The CDR3 consists of 15 residues. Germline V gives CDR1 SQVTM, CDR2 ANQGSEA. V dropped 3 bases and J dropped 4; count of bases not matched to a gene: 11. Here the CDR3 DNA reads TGCAGCGTTGACCCGGGACAGCTAAGGGGCACTGAAGCTTTCTTT. Protein: CSVDPGQLRGTEAFF.

In DNA, the CDR3 is TGTGCCACCAGCAGAGAGAAGGACAGGGGTTCTGGAAACACCATATATTTT. Amino acid sequence: CATSREKDRGSGNTIYF. The chain couples TRBV15 to TRBJ1-3; TRBD1 aligns across 9 bases. Germline CDR1 LNHNV, CDR2 YYDKDF (reference sequence). The CDR3 runs to 17 residues. V lost 0 bases to trimming and J lost 1 base; unmatched junction nucleotides: 4.

The chain is built from TRBV19 and TRBJ2-1, with TRBD2 identical over 8 bases. The CDR3 contains 15 residues. Germline V lookup: CDR1 LNHDA, CDR2 SQIVND (reference sequence). J lost 0 bases, V lost 5 bases, and 3 bases had no gene match. Here the CDR3 DNA reads TGTGCCAGTAGTTTGAGCGGGAGCTCCTACAATGAGCAGTTCTTC. Its translation: CASSLSGSSYNEQFF.

V gene TRBV7-2 combines with J gene TRBJ2-1; no definite D call. This CDR3 region has 12 residues. Trimming left V 1 base short and J 7 bases short, with 5 bases between. Germline lookup yields CDR1 SGHTA and CDR2 FQGNSA. The CDR3 protein is CASSLDLNEQFF. In DNA, the CDR3 is TGTGCCAGCAGCTTAGACCTTAATGAGCAGTTCTTC.

The sample holds one count of this clone. V gene TRBV19 combines with J gene TRBJ1-5; 7 nucleotides agree with TRBD1. This CDR3 has 12 residues. Trimming took 5 bases from V and 6 from J; bases not matched to a gene: 1. Germline CDR1 and CDR2: LNHDA and SQIVND (reference sequence). The CDR3 bases are TGTGCCAGTAGTTACAGGGGTCAGCCCCAGCATTTT. As protein: CASSYRGQPQHF.

Only a few counts were recorded for this clone. V gene TRBV30 combines with J gene TRBJ1-1; a weak D match, TRBD1 (5 bases). Trimming removed 4 bases at V and 0 bases at J, with 9 bases between. This CDR3 contains 13 residues. Germline assignment: CDR1 GTSNPN and CDR2 SVGIG (reference sequence). The CDR3 region is CAWMGELNTEAFF. The CDR3 DNA sequence: TGTGCCTGGATGGGGGAGTTGAACACTGAAGCTTTCTTT.

The count of this clone is one. This chain connects TRBV4-2 to TRBJ2-1; 12 bases match TRBD2. The trim removed 0 bases at V and 7 bases at J, leaving 4 bases unmatched. The germline gives CDR1 LGHNA, CDR2 YNFKEQ. The CDR3 spans 16 residues. The CDR3 region is CASSQEGLAGGNEQFF. CDR3 sequence (DNA): TGTGCCAGCAGCCAAGAAGGGCTAGCGGGGGGGAATGAGCAGTTCTTC.

V is TRBV5-4 and J is TRBJ2-2, with TRBD2 matching over 10 bases. Germline trimming cut 2 bases from V and 4 bases from J; bases unmatched to any gene: 2. CDR1 is SGHNT and CDR2 is YYREEE in the germline V gene (reference sequence). The CDR3 sequence is 15 residues long. CDR3 DNA sequence: TGTGCCAGCAGCTTCAGCGGGGGGGGCACCGGGGAGCTGTTTTTT. It translates to CASSFSGGGTGELFF.

This clone was detected only a few times. The chain links TRBV19 to TRBJ1-5, with a weak D call TRBD1 (5 bases). Germline V gene sequence: CDR1 LNHDA, CDR2 SQIVND (reference sequence). V was pared by 7 bases and J by 3 bases, with 13 bases between. This CDR3 contains 14 residues. The chain's CDR3 is CASTPWGNNQPQHF. For the CDR3, the DNA is TGTGCCAGTACCCCATGGGGGAACAATCAGCCCCAGCATTTT. Complete variable domain (other parts from reference TRBV19 and TRBJ1-5): DGGITQSPKYLFRKEGQNVTLSCEQNLNHDAMYWYRQDPGQGLRLIYYSQIVNDFQKGDIAEGYSVSREKKESFPLTVTSAQKNPTAFYLCASTPWGNNQPQHFGDGTRLSIL.

The V call is TRBV7-9, the J call TRBJ2-7, with no clear D. Germline V gene data show CDR1 as SEHNR and CDR2 as FQNEAQ (reference sequence). V dropped 7 bases and J dropped 0 bases, with 19 bases sitting between them. This CDR3 contains 16 residues. In DNA form, the CDR3 reads TGTGCCAGCAACCTCTTAAGTGGCAGTAACTCCTACGAGCAGTACTTC. Its protein product is CASNLLSGSNSYEQYF.